This T cell receptor (beta chain) was recovered during a study of OX40 agonist ivuxolimab in advanced cancers. Study details: The group had a mean age of about 64 years, ranged from about 20 to 90, and was just under 85% male. Three patients showed partial responses: one hepatocellular carcinoma and two cutaneous melanoma cases. Whole-study results and caveats: Antigen specificity was not determined for the expanded peripheral T cells.

To note about this clone: The target antigen is unknown.

The protocol was immunoSEQ multiplex PCR, while the TCRdb copy is restricted to in-frame clones and leaves out a portion. The sample records 50,000 to 65,000 clones, around 93% being singletons. V lost 4 bases, J lost 10 bases, and 14 bases lay in between. Germline V gene lookup returns CDR1 SGHNT and CDR2 YYREEE (reference sequence). The length of the CDR3 is 12 residues. The rearrangement uses TRBV5-4 and TRBJ1-2; no clear D gene. The specimen was CD4+ or CD8+ T cells sorted from blood, collected in a trial of the OX40 agonist ivuxolimab. This sequence originates from an adult with an advanced solid tumor such as melanoma, head and neck, liver or kidney cancer. CDR3 sequence: CASSGITEAYTF. CDR3 nucleotide sequence: TGTGCCAGCAGCGGAATAACGGAGGCCTACACCTTC.